This paragraph covers one T cell receptor (beta chain) sequence. Stated time point: inflamed ileum from the surgical specimen. Some clones are missing from TCRdb's copy, which holds only in-frame ones; the method was immunoSEQ multiplex PCR. The repertoire holds 2,500 to 3,500 clones, with about 85% as singletons. This specimen belongs to a study of T cell repertoires in ileal Crohn's disease. Study as a whole: Approximately 35% were active smokers at surgery; median disease duration was roughly eight years. Thiopurines (around ten) or anti-TNF agents (around 19) were given postoperatively to about half.

Germline values: CDR1 SGHTA, CDR2 FQGTGA. V lost 1 base, J lost 0 bases, and 12 bases lay in between. The CDR3 is made up of 16 amino acids. Sequencing used ileal tissue. This sequence was found in an adult with Crohn's disease. The chain recombines TRBV7-3 with TRBJ1-2; D unresolved. CDR3 bases: TGTGCCAGCAGCTTAAGATGGGCCGACTCTAACTATGGCTACACCTTC. It is translated as CASSLRWADSNYGYTF.